This TCR beta chain appears in the sequencing data of a study of control samples from healthy donors and cancer patients. Clones were sequenced by immunoSEQ multiplex PCR, and TCRdb holds only the in-frame ones, with some missing. The sample has around 30,000 clones; around 93% are singletons. Germline CDR1 and CDR2: LGHDT and YNNKEL (reference sequence). Losses at the gene ends were 4 bases for V and 12 bases for J; bases not matched to a gene: 6. The length of the CDR3 is 12 residues. This clonotype was sampled from a man aged 40-49 years with colorectal cancer. The sample comprised PBMCs. The chain links TRBV3-1 (or the pseudogene TRBV3-2) to TRBJ2-1; 7 nucleotides align to TRBD2. As DNA, the CDR3 is TGTGCCAGCAGCCCCGGGGAGCGGGGGCAGTTCTTC. Protein sequence: CASSPGERGQFF.